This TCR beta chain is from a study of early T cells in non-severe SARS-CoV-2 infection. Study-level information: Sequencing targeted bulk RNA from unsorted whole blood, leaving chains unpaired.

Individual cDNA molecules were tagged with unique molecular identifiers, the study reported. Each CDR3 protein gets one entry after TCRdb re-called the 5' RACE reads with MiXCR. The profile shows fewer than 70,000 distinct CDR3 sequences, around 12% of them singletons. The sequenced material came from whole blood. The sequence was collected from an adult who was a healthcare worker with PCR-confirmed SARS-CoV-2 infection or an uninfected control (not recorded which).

Here the CDR3 reads CASSSLGRDRGNEQFF. The CDR3 DNA reads TGTGCCAGCAGCTCCCTAGGGAGGGACAGGGGCAATGAGCAGTTCTTC. This chain connects TRBV7-9 to TRBJ2-1; 10 bases map to TRBD1. The CDR3 sequence is 16 residues long. From germline, CDR1 is SEHNR and CDR2 FQNEAQ (reference sequence). J was trimmed by 6 bases and V by 4 bases; bases with no gene match: 9.